The text below deals with one T cell receptor beta chain. This sample is part of a study of shared clonotypes between healthy human individuals. CD45RO negativity and positive selection for CCR7 defined naive CD8 cells, a population that excluded terminally differentiated effector memory CD45RA+ cells. Trimming removed 4 bases from V and 3 bases from J; junction bases left unmatched: 6. Looked up from germline, CDR1 is SGHRS and CDR2 is YFSETQ. This CDR3 spans 14 amino acids. Profiled with immunoSEQ multiplex PCR; TCRdb holds only in-frame clones, not every one. The sample holds about 2.1 million clones; roughly 93% are singletons and the top ten take around 1.7%.

V and J are TRBV5-1 and TRBJ1-2, with 7 bases that match TRBD1. The material sequenced was naive CD8+ T cells from PBMCs. The clonotype was recovered from a man younger than 30 in good health. Some clones in this sample may be carry-over from other donors' samples. The CDR3 sequence: CASSMYRGDYGYTF. The CDR3 DNA follows: TGCGCCAGCAGCATGTACAGGGGAGACTATGGCTACACCTTC.